This is a list of T cell receptor beta chains from one sample in a study of blood T cell repertoires in COVID-19. Only in-frame clones appear in the TCRdb table, and some are missing; sequencing was by immunoSEQ multiplex PCR. This sample has approximately 170,000 clones, with around 80% found just once. Specimen: peripheral blood. The receptor source for this set is a woman aged 45-59 years with acute or convalescent COVID-19. The CDR3 runs from the conserved cysteine through the conserved F or W. A D gene is named only where the DNA matches it firmly. Part of the rows lack a size; the others show once, few, many or a class for expanded clones.

j_call,clone_size,d_call,v_call,cdr3_aa,cdr3_nt
TRBJ1-1,once,-,TRBV21-1,CASVDRAIVAEAFF,TGTGCCAGCGTGGACAGGGCGATAGTTGCTGAAGCTTTCTTT
TRBJ1-1,-,TRBD1,TRBV15,CATSRVATGGTEAFF,TGTGCCACCAGCAGAGTGGCTACAGGGGGCACTGAAGCTTTCTTT
TRBJ2-3,-,-,TRBV7-2,CASSQIIAAAMADTQYF,TGTGCCAGCAGCCAGATTATAGCGGCTGCTATGGCAGATACGCAGTATTTT
TRBJ2-3,-,-,TRBV18,CASSPPGGARIVDTQYF,TGTGCCAGCTCACCACCGGGCGGGGCCCGGATCGTAGATACGCAGTATTTT
TRBJ2-7,-,TRBD2,TRBV3-1/TRBV3-2,CASSPRAGGSYEQYF,TGTGCCAGCAGCCCACGGGCGGGGGGTTCCTACGAGCAGTACTTC
TRBJ2-6,-,-,TRBV24-1,CASQEGLSSGANVLTF,TGTGCCTCCCAGGAGGGCCTAAGCTCTGGGGCCAACGTCCTGACTTTC
TRBJ1-2,-,-,TRBV3-1/TRBV3-2,CASSQERRAFGYTF,TGTGCCAGCAGCCAAGAACGCAGGGCCTTCGGCTACACCTTC
TRBJ2-1,-,TRBD2,TRBV6-6,CASSSTSGTNNEQFF,TGTGCCAGCAGTTCGACTAGCGGGACGAACAATGAGCAGTTCTTC
TRBJ1-2,-,-,TRBV6-1,CASSEALPNRGYTF,TGTGCCAGCAGTGAAGCGCTCCCCAACAGGGGCTACACCTTC
TRBJ1-1,-,-,TRBV27,CASSFRGEDTEAFF,TGTGCCAGCAGTTTCCGGGGAGAGGACACTGAAGCTTTCTTT
TRBJ1-1,-,-,TRBV30,CAWSHSNTEAFF,TGTGCCTGGAGTCACTCTAACACTGAAGCTTTCTTT
TRBJ1-1,few,-,TRBV19,CASSMGGTATEAFF,TGTGCCAGTAGTATGGGGGGGACCGCCACTGAAGCTTTCTTT
TRBJ2-3,-,TRBD2,TRBV11-3,CASSFRSGSADTQYF,TGTGCCAGCAGCTTCCGTAGCGGGAGTGCAGATACGCAGTATTTT
TRBJ2-6,-,-,TRBV24-1,CASQPSTFPGANVLTF,TGTGCCTCACAGCCGAGTACCTTCCCTGGGGCCAACGTCCTGACTTTC
TRBJ1-4,-,TRBD1,TRBV7-8,CASSRRQGNEKLFF,TGTGCCAGCAGCAGACGACAGGGAAATGAAAAACTGTTTTTT
TRBJ2-1,-,TRBD2,TRBV28,CASSLWTSGSSYNEQFF,TGTGCCAGCAGTTTATGGACTAGCGGGAGTTCCTACAATGAGCAGTTCTTC
TRBJ1-2,-,TRBD1,TRBV3-1/TRBV3-2,CASSPWDRDHGYTF,TGTGCCAGCAGCCCCTGGGACAGGGATCATGGCTACACCTTC
TRBJ1-2,-,-,TRBV19,CASRIPGLKGYTF,TGTGCCAGTAGAATCCCGGGACTTAAGGGCTACACCTTC
TRBJ1-2,-,TRBD1,TRBV27,CASSLRTGPNYGYTF,TGTGCCAGCAGTTTGCGGACAGGCCCTAACTATGGCTACACCTTC
TRBJ2-7,-,-,TRBV10-1,CASSEWPGGAEQYF,TGCGCCAGCAGTGAGTGGCCAGGAGGGGCCGAGCAGTACTTC
TRBJ2-1,once,TRBD1,TRBV11-2,CASSLDKRTGGYNEQFF,TGTGCCAGCAGCTTAGATAAAAGGACAGGGGGCTACAATGAGCAGTTCTTC
TRBJ2-3,-,-,TRBV4-2,CASSQDRTRISDFTDTQYF,TGTGCCAGCAGCCAAGATAGAACACGGATAAGCGATTTCACAGATACGCAGTATTTT
TRBJ1-3,-,-,TRBV24-1,CATSDLQNSGNTIYF,TGTGCCACCAGTGATCTGCAGAACTCTGGAAACACCATATATTTT
TRBJ1-6,-,-,TRBV4-3,CASSPRAQGTSPLHF,TGCGCCAGCAGCCCTAGGGCGCAGGGCACTTCACCCCTCCACTTT
TRBJ2-2,few,TRBD2,TRBV6-2/TRBV6-3,CASSPTSGRAGELFF,TGTGCCAGCAGTCCGACTAGCGGGAGGGCCGGGGAGCTGTTTTTT
TRBJ2-7,-,TRBD1,TRBV5-5,CASSKDRGIHEQYF,TGTGCCAGCAGCAAAGACAGGGGTATCCACGAGCAGTACTTC
TRBJ2-1,once,TRBD2,TRBV4-1,CASSQVQRGSPYNEQFF,TGCGCCAGCAGCCAAGTCCAGCGGGGGTCCCCCTACAATGAGCAGTTCTTC
TRBJ2-7,-,-,TRBV15,CATSPDQAPYEQYF,TGTGCCACCAGCCCCGATCAGGCCCCCTACGAGCAGTACTTC
TRBJ2-1,few,TRBD2,TRBV5-6,CASSLLASGSFFREQFF,TGTGCCAGCAGCTTGTTGGCTAGCGGGAGTTTTTTCCGGGAGCAGTTCTTC
TRBJ1-2,-,-,TRBV5-1,CASSLDRDGYTF,TGCGCCAGCAGCTTGGACAGGGATGGCTACACCTTC
TRBJ2-7,-,TRBD1,TRBV24-1,CATSETGATRGDEQYF,TGTGCCACCAGTGAGACAGGGGCGACCAGGGGCGACGAGCAGTACTTC
TRBJ2-7,-,TRBD1,TRBV4-3,CASSQEVGQGSDYEQYF,TGCGCCAGCAGCCAAGAAGTGGGACAGGGGTCTGACTACGAGCAGTACTTC
TRBJ2-7,few,-,TRBV28,CASKPLSATYEQYF,TGTGCCAGTAAACCACTATCAGCGACCTACGAGCAGTACTTC
TRBJ1-2,-,-,TRBV29-1,CSVTDRLDGYTF,TGCAGCGTGACAGACAGACTCGATGGCTACACCTTC
TRBJ2-7,-,TRBD1,TRBV24-1,CATEGRDSLSYEQYF,TGTGCCACCGAGGGAAGGGACAGCCTCTCCTACGAGCAGTACTTC
TRBJ2-3,few,TRBD2,TRBV3-1/TRBV3-2,CASSRLAGGPAGTQYF,TGTGCCAGCAGCCGGCTTGCGGGAGGGCCGGCTGGTACGCAGTATTTT
TRBJ2-2,-,TRBD2,TRBV7-9,CASSLGLAFTGELFF,TGTGCCAGCAGCTTAGGACTAGCGTTCACCGGGGAGCTGTTTTTT
TRBJ2-1,-,TRBD2,TRBV24-1,CATSPRLAGDNEQFF,TGTGCCACTAGTCCACGACTAGCGGGGGACAATGAGCAGTTCTTC
TRBJ2-1,-,TRBD1,TRBV9,CASSPHLWTGAYNEQFF,TGTGCCAGCAGCCCGCACCTCTGGACAGGGGCCTACAATGAGCAGTTCTTC
TRBJ1-4,-,TRBD1,TRBV2,CASRPGGLGIEKLFF,TGTGCCAGCAGACCAGGGGGACTGGGCATTGAAAAACTGTTTTTT
TRBJ1-2,-,-,TRBV27,CASKRPGSYGYTF,TGTGCCAGCAAGCGCCCCGGGAGCTATGGCTACACCTTC
TRBJ1-6,-,-,TRBV19,CASRFQGPNSPLHF,TGTGCCAGTAGGTTTCAGGGGCCTAATTCACCCCTCCACTTT
TRBJ1-2,once,-,TRBV19,CASSAPGFYGYTF,TGTGCCAGTAGTGCCCCAGGGTTCTATGGCTACACCTTC
TRBJ1-6,-,TRBD1,TRBV3-1/TRBV3-2,CASSHWDRGSNSPLHF,TGTGCCAGCAGCCATTGGGACAGGGGGAGTAATTCACCCCTCCACTTT
TRBJ2-4,-,-,TRBV19,CASNPRGRENIQYF,TGTGCCAGTAACCCGAGAGGCAGAGAAAACATTCAGTACTTC
TRBJ2-1,many,-,TRBV7-9,CASTPWGEYNEQFF,TGTGCCAGCACCCCCTGGGGGGAGTACAATGAGCAGTTCTTC
TRBJ1-6,-,TRBD1,TRBV5-1,CASRPGTVRPNSPLHF,TGCGCCAGCCGCCCCGGGACAGTAAGACCTAATTCACCCCTCCACTTT
TRBJ1-4,-,-,TRBV5-1,CASSFTGVYTNEKLFF,TGCGCCAGCAGCTTCACGGGGGTTTATACTAATGAAAAACTGTTTTTT
TRBJ1-1,-,-,TRBV12-3/TRBV12-4,CASGGAENTEAFF,TGTGCCAGCGGCGGGGCGGAGAACACTGAAGCTTTCTTT
TRBJ2-7,-,-,TRBV9,CASSVDSLPYEQYF,TGTGCCAGCAGCGTGGACAGCCTACCCTACGAGCAGTACTTC
TRBJ1-1,few,TRBD1,TRBV6-5,CASSSGQRRNTEAFF,TGTGCCAGCAGTTCGGGACAGCGGCGGAACACTGAAGCTTTCTTT
TRBJ2-1,once,-,TRBV3-1/TRBV3-2,CASSSSPGLQFF,TGTGCCAGCAGCTCAAGTCCGGGACTCCAGTTCTTC
TRBJ2-3,-,TRBD1,TRBV9,CASKMTGEDTQYF,TGTGCCAGCAAAATGACAGGGGAAGATACGCAGTATTTT
TRBJ1-5,-,TRBD1,TRBV28,CASSILTGPNQPQHF,TGTGCCAGCAGTATCTTGACAGGGCCCAATCAGCCCCAGCATTTT
TRBJ1-5,-,-,TRBV3-1/TRBV3-2,CASSQGHQPQHF,TGTGCCAGCAGCCAAGGACACCAGCCCCAGCATTTT
TRBJ1-3,-,-,TRBV28,CASSEQGRSGNTIYF,TGTGCCAGCAGTGAACAGGGTCGCTCTGGAAACACCATATATTTT
TRBJ2-7,-,-,TRBV6-6,CASSSPRGSFYEQYF,TGTGCCAGCAGTTCCCCAAGGGGGTCTTTCTACGAGCAGTACTTC
TRBJ1-1,-,-,TRBV20-1,CSARNGLEAFF,TGCAGTGCTAGGAACGGACTCGAAGCTTTCTTT
TRBJ1-3,few,-,TRBV3-1/TRBV3-2,CASSQESLGGNTIYF,TGTGCCAGCAGCCAAGAGTCCTTGGGCGGAAACACCATATATTTT
TRBJ2-2,many,TRBD2,TRBV7-6,CASSLVAGGPNTGELFF,TGTGCCAGCAGCTTAGTGGCGGGGGGCCCTAACACCGGGGAGCTGTTTTTT